This T cell receptor beta chain emerged from a study of blood T cell repertoires in COVID-19. Study summary: Samples representing acute and convalescent COVID-19 were sourced from the United States, Italy and Spain. PBMCs, B-cell-depleted T cells, or T cells provided the cDNA or gDNA that made up the material.

The germline V and J ends were trimmed by 5 bases and 4 bases, with 14 bases remaining between them. Germline-derived CDR1 and CDR2 are SGHVS and FNYEAQ. This CDR3 comprises 14 residues. As processed by the authors: Reference gene primer amplification in the assay estimated nucleated cell counts. Using immunoSEQ multiplex PCR, the repertoire was profiled, and TCRdb retains in-frame clones only, with some absent. The V and J calls and clone size were taken over from that table, and D and trimming were inferred from the DNA. The sample consists of 350,000 to 450,000 clones, approximately 86% of them appearing once.

The sequencing sample was made of peripheral blood. The TCR originated in a human donor in a cohort sampled during active COVID-19. This chain links TRBV7-6 with TRBJ2-5; D call uncertain. CDR3 sequence: CASSPQAGLETQYF. The CDR3 nucleotides read TGTGCCAGCAGCCCCCAGGCTGGTCTAGAGACCCAGTACTTC.